This T cell receptor beta chain came from a study of blood T cell repertoires in COVID-19. On the study more broadly: The analysed material was cDNA or gDNA that came from T cells, B-cell-depleted T cells, or PBMCs.

This table comes from immunoSEQ multiplex PCR, and its TCRdb copy is limited to in-frame clones, with some not included. The profile shows tens of thousands of clones, more than 90% of them singletons. There are 15 residues in the CDR3. V trimming: 2 bases; J trimming: 3 bases; junction bases outside the gene matches: 5. Germline V gene sequence: CDR1 GTSNPN, CDR2 SVGIG (reference sequence). The clonotype originates from a man aged 45-65 years with COVID-19, enrolled during active disease. This sequence joins TRBV30 and TRBJ1-3; TRBD1 matches 9 bases. The sample consisted of peripheral blood. The CDR3 bases are TGTGCCTGGAGTCCGGACAGGGGAGGTGGAAACACCATATATTTT. It yields the protein CAWSPDRGGGNTIYF.